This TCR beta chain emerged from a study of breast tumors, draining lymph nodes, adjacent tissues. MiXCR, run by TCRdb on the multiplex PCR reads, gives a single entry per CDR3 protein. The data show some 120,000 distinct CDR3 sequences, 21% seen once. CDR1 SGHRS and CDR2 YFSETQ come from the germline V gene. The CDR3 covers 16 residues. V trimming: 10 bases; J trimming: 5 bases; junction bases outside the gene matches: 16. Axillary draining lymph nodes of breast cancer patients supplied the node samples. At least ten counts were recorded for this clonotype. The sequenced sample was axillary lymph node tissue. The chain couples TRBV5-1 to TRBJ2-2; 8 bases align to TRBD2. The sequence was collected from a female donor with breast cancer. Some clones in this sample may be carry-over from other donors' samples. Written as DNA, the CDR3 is TGCGCCTCCTCCCCGGGGGGGGGAATGAGAACCGGGGAGCTGTTTTTT. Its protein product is CASSPGGGMRTGELFF.